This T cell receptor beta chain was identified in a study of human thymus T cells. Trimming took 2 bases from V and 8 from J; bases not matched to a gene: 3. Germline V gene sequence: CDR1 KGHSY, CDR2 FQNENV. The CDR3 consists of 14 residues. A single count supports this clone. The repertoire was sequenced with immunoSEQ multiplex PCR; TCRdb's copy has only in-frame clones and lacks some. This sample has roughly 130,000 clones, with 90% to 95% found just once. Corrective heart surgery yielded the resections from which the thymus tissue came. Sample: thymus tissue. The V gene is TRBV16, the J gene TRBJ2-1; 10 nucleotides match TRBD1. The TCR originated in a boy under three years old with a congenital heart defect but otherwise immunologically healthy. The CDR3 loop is CASSQGQGVDEQFF. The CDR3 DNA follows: TGTGCCAGCAGCCAAGGACAGGGGGTAGATGAGCAGTTCTTC.